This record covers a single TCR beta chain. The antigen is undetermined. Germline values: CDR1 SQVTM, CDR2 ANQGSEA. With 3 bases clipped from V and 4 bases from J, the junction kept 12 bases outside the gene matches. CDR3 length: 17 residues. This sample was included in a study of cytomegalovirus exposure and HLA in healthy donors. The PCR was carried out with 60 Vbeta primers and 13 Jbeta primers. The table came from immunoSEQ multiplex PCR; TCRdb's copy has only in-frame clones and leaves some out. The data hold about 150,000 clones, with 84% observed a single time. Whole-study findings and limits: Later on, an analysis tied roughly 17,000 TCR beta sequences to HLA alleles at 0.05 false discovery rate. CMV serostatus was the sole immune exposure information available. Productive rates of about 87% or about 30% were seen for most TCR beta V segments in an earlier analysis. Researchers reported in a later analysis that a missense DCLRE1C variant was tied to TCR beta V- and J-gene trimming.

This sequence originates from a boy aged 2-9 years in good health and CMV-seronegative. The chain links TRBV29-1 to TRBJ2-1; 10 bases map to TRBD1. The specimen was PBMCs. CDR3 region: CSVETFRRDRGYNEQFF. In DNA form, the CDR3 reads TGCAGCGTTGAGACCTTCCGCCGGGACAGGGGATACAATGAGCAGTTCTTC.